Listed here are 16 T cell receptor beta chains from one sample, sequenced in a study of shared clonotypes between healthy human individuals. Profiling relied on immunoSEQ multiplex PCR, and the TCRdb table lists in-frame clones only, not all of them. The sample consists of 2 million to 2.5 million clones, approximately 95% of them appearing once. Sequenced: naive CD4+ T cells from PBMCs. As for subset: CD45RA+ positively selected. These receptors originate from a man younger than 30 in good health. Some clones in this sample may be carry-over from other donors' samples.

The chain combines TRBV7-3 with TRBJ2-1; D tentatively fits TRBD1 or TRBD2 (5 bases each). Looked up from germline, CDR1 is SGHTA and CDR2 is FQGTGA. V was cut by 5 bases and J by 4 bases, with 15 bases left in between. This CDR3 comprises 15 residues. The CDR3 coding sequence is TGTGCCAGCAGCCCCCAGTCGGGGCGGTACAATGAGCAGTTCTTC. Translating gives CASSPQSGRYNEQFF.

J is TRBJ2-3 and V is TRBV19; the D gene is possibly TRBD1 (6 bases). This CDR3 is 15 amino acids long. Trimming shortened V by 2 bases and J by 1 base, and 10 bases separated the two germline ends. Germline values: CDR1 LNHDA, CDR2 SQIVND (reference sequence). CDR3 nucleotides: TGTGCCAGTAGTATACAGGGGTGGGGCACAGATACGCAGTATTTT. This gives the protein CASSIQGWGTDTQYF.

This clone was observed a single time. The V and J genes are TRBV7-9 and TRBJ2-7; 9 nucleotides line up with TRBD1. The CDR3 extends over 15 amino acids. V was clipped by 5 bases and J by 7 bases; unmatched bases: 12. The germline CDR1 and CDR2 sequences are SEHNR and FQNEAQ (reference sequence). The DNA of the CDR3 is TGTGCCAGCAGCCCTCCAAGGACAGGGGATAAAGAGCAGTACTTC. This encodes CASSPPRTGDKEQYF.

The chain joins TRBV6-1 to TRBJ2-4; tentatively, D is TRBD1 (6 bases). V shed 4 bases and J shed 0 bases, with 19 bases lying between them. The CDR3 has 18 residues. CDR1 is MNHNS and CDR2 is SASEGT in the germline V gene. The CDR3 is CASSVVPGADIAKNIQYF. CDR3 DNA: TGTGCCAGCAGTGTAGTACCAGGGGCCGACATAGCCAAAAACATTCAGTACTTC.

CDR3 protein: CASSAGVAGYTF. The CDR3 DNA follows: TGTGCCAGCAGCGCGGGCGTTGCTGGCTACACCTTC. V is TRBV7-6 and J is TRBJ1-2, with no clear D. Trimming shortened V by 5 bases and J by 7 bases, and 11 bases separated the two germline ends. Germline V lookup: CDR1 SGHVS, CDR2 FNYEAQ. The CDR3 length is 12 residues.

The chain couples TRBV4-2 to TRBJ2-2; no definite D call. Trimming left V 1 base short and J 9 bases short, with 9 bases between. CDR1 and CDR2 from the germline V gene are LGHNA and YNFKEQ. The CDR3 is 13 amino acids. The CDR3: CASSQAPTRELFF. The CDR3 DNA sequence: TGTGCCAGCAGCCAAGCACCGACACGGGAGCTGTTTTTT.

The sample holds one count of this clone. The chain joins TRBV10-3 to TRBJ1-3; the match to TRBD1 covers 8 bases. Germline assignment: CDR1 ENHRY and CDR2 SYGVKD. The CDR3 loop spans 19 amino acids. After removal of 6 bases from V and 6 bases from J, the junction contained 22 bases not matched to a gene. CDR3 sequence: CAIRRQGIGDWNGSNTIYF. As DNA, the CDR3 is TGTGCCATCAGGAGACAGGGGATTGGCGACTGGAACGGCTCAAACACCATATATTTT.

This chain connects TRBV7-8 to TRBJ1-5; 9 positions match TRBD1. The germline CDR1 and CDR2 sequences are SGHVS and FQNEAQ. The CDR3 is made up of 16 amino acids. V gave up 4 bases and J gave up 1 base; unmatched junction bases: 5. The CDR3: CASSSGQGTSNQPQHF. As DNA, the CDR3 is TGTGCCAGCAGCTCAGGACAGGGGACAAGCAATCAGCCCCAGCATTTT.

V gene TRBV9 combines with J gene TRBJ2-2; weak D call: TRBD1 (5 bases). Germline V gene data show CDR1 as SGDLS and CDR2 as YYNGEE. Trimming stripped 0 bases from V and 4 bases from J, with 10 bases between. The CDR3 consists of 15 residues. The CDR3 nucleotides are TGTGCCAGCAGCGTAGAAGGGGTAATCACCGGGGAGCTGTTTTTT. Translation: CASSVEGVITGELFF.

The chain carries TRBV19 and TRBJ2-1; maybe TRBD1 (5 bases). The CDR3 sequence is 15 residues long. Deletions cut 6 bases from V and 6 bases from J, with 18 bases between. CDR1 and CDR2 (germline): LNHDA, SQIVND (reference sequence). CDR3 DNA sequence: TGTGCCAGTAGACGTCTGGCAGGGTCCACCAATGAGCAGTTCTTC. Translation: CASRRLAGSTNEQFF.

This sequence joins TRBV2 and TRBJ2-7; no definite D call. V was shortened by 2 bases and J by 6 bases, with 5 bases between the two germline ends. Germline CDR1 reads SNHLY; CDR2 reads FYNNEI. The CDR3 length is 11 residues. CDR3 bases: TGTGCCAGCAGTGAATTCCGCGAGCAGTACTTC. It translates to CASSEFREQYF. Full variable domain (remainder filled in from reference TRBV2 and TRBJ2-7): EPEVTQTPSHQVTQMGQEVILRCVPISNHLYFYWYRQILGQKVEFLVSFYNNEISEKSEIFDDQFSVERPDGSNFTLKIRSTKLEDSAMYFCASSEFREQYFGPGTRLTVT.

CDR3 bases: TGTGCCAGCAGCGGGGCCCCGACAGGGAGCTATGGCTACACCTTC. It is translated as CASSGAPTGSYGYTF. The V call is TRBV5-6, the J call TRBJ1-2; 7 bases are shared with TRBD1. CDR3 length: 15 residues. J gave up 4 bases and V 4 bases, and 10 bases lay outside the gene matches. Germline V CDR1 and CDR2: SGHDT, YYEEEE.

This chain joins TRBV5-1 and TRBJ2-3, with D hard to call. The germline V and J ends were trimmed by 0 bases and 2 bases, with 7 bases remaining between them. Per germline, CDR1 SGHRS and CDR2 YFSETQ. This CDR3 comprises 14 residues. CDR3 loop: CASSLDPPTDTQYF. The DNA for the CDR3 is TGCGCCAGCAGCTTGGACCCACCCACAGATACGCAGTATTTT.

The chain links TRBV9 to TRBJ2-2, with 7 bases lining up with TRBD2. This CDR3 spans 16 amino acids. In germline, CDR1 is SGDLS, CDR2 YYNGEE. The trim removed 1 base at V and 4 bases at J, leaving 7 bases unmatched. The DNA for the CDR3 is TGTGCCAGCAGCGTATCCGGGCTAGCGGTCACCGGGGAGCTGTTTTTT. It yields the protein CASSVSGLAVTGELFF. The full variable domain, completed using reference TRBV9 and TRBJ2-2, is DSGVTQTPKHLITATGQRVTLRCSPRSGDLSVYWYQQSLDQGLQFLIQYYNGEERAKGNILERFSAQQFPDLHSELNLSSLELGDSALYFCASSVSGLAVTGELFFGEGSRLTVL.

This chain joins TRBV19 and TRBJ1-2; D may be TRBD1 (6 bases). V was trimmed by 9 bases and J by 5 bases, leaving 19 bases between them. Germline V gene data show CDR1 as LNHDA and CDR2 as SQIVND (reference sequence). This CDR3 region has 14 residues. The CDR3, as DNA: TGTGCCAGCATTCGGTCGGGGGCTGATTATGGCTACACCTTC. Protein: CASIRSGADYGYTF. Supplemented by reference TRBV19 and TRBJ1-2, the full variable domain reads DGGITQSPKYLFRKEGQNVTLSCEQNLNHDAMYWYRQDPGQGLRLIYYSQIVNDFQKGDIAEGYSVSREKKESFPLTVTSAQKNPTAFYLCASIRSGADYGYTFGSGTRLTVV.

V gene TRBV18 combines with J gene TRBJ1-2, with 12 bases lining up with TRBD1. The CDR3 spans 14 residues. The V and J ends lost 3 bases and 8 bases, in that order; junction bases with no gene match: 4. Per germline, CDR1 KGHSH and CDR2 LQKENI. The CDR3 reads CASSPGDRGRGYTF. The CDR3 DNA is TGTGCCAGCTCACCGGGGGACAGGGGGCGCGGCTACACCTTC.